This TCR beta chain was obtained from a study of lung T cells in sarcoidosis with Löfgren's syndrome. Study-level information: In sarcoidosis, CD4+ T cells accumulate in bronchoalveolar lavage fluid. Findings of the study overall: The most expanded V genes in Löfgren's patients were reportedly TRAV12-1 and TRBV2. Multiple Löfgren's syndrome patients reportedly shared TRAV12-1 and TRBV2 CDR3 motifs, suggesting public CD4+ TCRs.

TCRdb re-called the reads through MiXCR, storing one row per CDR3 protein. The table lists 2,000 to 3,000 distinct CDR3 sequences, roughly 20% of them singletons. The CDR3 sequence is 14 residues long. Per the germline V gene, CDR1 is SNHLY and CDR2 is FYNNEI. The ends were cut back, 2 bases at V and 1 base at J, with 6 bases in the middle. Judged by abundance, this clonotype is medium-sized. The target antigen is unknown. The TCR was taken from a human donor with sarcoidosis (Löfgren's syndrome or another form), or a control subject (not recorded which). The chain joins TRBV2 to TRBJ1-5; D unclear. The sequenced sample consisted of CD4+ T cells from bronchoalveolar lavage. The CDR3 DNA reads as TGTGCCAGCAGTGAAAGTCACAGCAATCAGCCCCAGCATTTT. Translation: CASSESHSNQPQHF.